Below, 21 T cell receptor beta chains from the same sample are listed, as sequenced in a study of spatial heterogeneity in lung cancer. Noted time point: sample taken at primary tumor resection. The sequenced material consisted of unsorted whole RNA from tumor, nontumor lung or frozen PBMC. A single record per CDR3 protein comes from TCRdb applying MiXCR to the 5' RACE reads. The sample yields about 11,000 distinct CDR3 sequences, roughly 4% seen once. The specimen was normal lung tissue next to the tumor, collected at surgery. The receptor set was obtained from a male donor with early-stage non-small cell lung cancer.

This clonotype is medium-sized (0.01 to 0.1%) by share. Being off target in a library aimed at alpha chains, this beta chain has a size of little meaning. The rearrangement joins TRBV4-2 to TRBJ2-4; D remains unclear. Per germline, CDR1 LGHNA and CDR2 YNFKEQ. Trimming left V 0 bases short and J 9 bases short, with 12 bases between. The CDR3 sequence is 14 residues long. CDR3 bases: TGTGCCAGCAGCCAAGATCCCTCGGAGAGCATTCAGTACTTC. This encodes CASSQDPSESIQYF.

This clonotype was detected many times. Found in a library prepared for alpha chains, this beta chain is an off-target read, and its abundance has little meaning. The chain joins TRBV24-1 to TRBJ2-3; a weak D match, TRBD2 (5 bases). V lost 0 bases, J lost 0 bases, and 9 bases lay in between. Germline-derived CDR1 and CDR2 are KGHDR and SFDVKD. The CDR3 is made up of 16 amino acids. The CDR3 coding sequence is TGTGCCACCAGTGATTTGGGTAGCGACAGCACAGATACGCAGTATTTT. Amino acid sequence: CATSDLGSDSTDTQYF.

This clonotype was seen at least ten times. This beta chain represents an off-target read in a library built for alpha chains; its size is of limited meaning. This chain connects TRBV2 to TRBJ2-5, with 9 bases fitting TRBD1. The length of the CDR3 is 16 residues. The V segment lost 2 bases and the J segment 5 bases; nucleotides outside the gene matches: 9. Germline lookup yields CDR1 SNHLY and CDR2 FYNNEI. This chain's CDR3 is CASSESGLTGGETQYF. DNA for the CDR3: TGTGCCAGCAGTGAATCGGGGCTGACAGGGGGTGAGACCCAGTACTTC.

Many counts were recorded for this clonotype. As an off-target read in a library built for alpha chains, this beta chain has a frequency of little significance. The chain combines TRBV27 with TRBJ2-7; D may match TRBD1 or TRBD2 (5 bases each). The germline gives CDR1 MNHEY, CDR2 SMNVEV (reference sequence). The CDR3 is 13 residues long. The V end lost 8 bases, the J end lost 5 bases, and 16 bases lay between the germline ends. The CDR3 nucleotides are TGTGCCAGCTCTTATCGGGAAGGGGACGAGCAGTACTTC. Translated, it gives CASSYREGDEQYF.

This clonotype was detected ten times or more. Since it is a stray read in a library aimed at alpha chains, this beta chain has a size that is not meaningful. The V and J genes are TRBV29-1 and TRBJ2-7; 10 nucleotides align to TRBD1. The CDR3 contains 15 residues. CDR1 and CDR2 from the germline V gene are SQVTM and ANQGSEA. V shed 0 bases, J shed 1 base, and the junction held 3 bases outside the gene matches. The CDR3 sequence: CSVEEGTGVSYEQYF. The CDR3 nucleotides read TGCAGCGTTGAAGAAGGGACAGGGGTGTCCTACGAGCAGTACTTC.

Relative to its sample, this clonotype is medium-sized. As an off-target read in a library built for alpha chains, this beta chain has a frequency of little significance. The chain uses TRBV18 and TRBJ2-1, with TRBD1 matching 10 bases. V lost 3 bases to trimming and J lost 8 bases; unmatched junction nucleotides: 7. CDR1 KGHSH and CDR2 LQKENI come from the germline V gene. The CDR3 loop spans 15 amino acids. In nucleotides, the CDR3 is TGTGCCAGCTCACCCCAGGGACAGGGGATGGATGAGCAGTTCTTC. It encodes CASSPQGQGMDEQFF.

In its sample, this clonotype was seen a few times. Since the library was made to target alpha chains, this beta chain is a stray read and its abundance is not meaningful. This sequence joins TRBV5-1 and TRBJ2-7; perhaps D is TRBD1 or TRBD2 (6 bases each). Germline assignment: CDR1 SGHRS and CDR2 YFSETQ. The CDR3 is 12 amino acids. The V end was cut by 1 base, the J end by 6 bases, with 8 bases between. The chain's CDR3 is CASSLRGPEQYF. CDR3 bases: TGCGCCAGCAGCTTGCGGGGGCCCGAGCAGTACTTC.

Only one count was recorded for this clonotype. This beta chain came through as a stray read in a library set up for alpha chains, and its size says little. V usage is TRBV5-4 and J usage is TRBJ2-5, with D unresolved. V was trimmed by 3 bases and J by 5 bases, leaving 11 bases between them. The CDR3 consists of 13 residues. CDR1 SGHNT and CDR2 YYREEE come from the germline V gene (reference sequence). Written as DNA, the CDR3 is TGTGCCAGCAGCTCCTCTCCCAAGGAGACCCAGTACTTC. This encodes CASSSSPKETQYF.

This clonotype was counted ten times or more. This beta chain lies outside the target of a library built for alpha chains; its clone size means little. The chain has TRBV7-2 and TRBJ2-4; D is ambiguous. The CDR3 is 15 amino acids. Trimming cost V 1 base and J 6 bases, with 13 bases left between them. In germline, CDR1 is SGHTA, CDR2 FQGNSA. The CDR3 DNA sequence: TGTGCCAGCAGCTTAGTGCCTCAGATGGGAAACATTCAGTACTTC. Translating gives CASSLVPQMGNIQYF.

This clonotype came up many times. A library made for alpha chains picked up this beta chain off target, so its size means little. V and J are TRBV29-1 and TRBJ1-2; no reliable D call. V gave up 1 base and J gave up 4 bases, with 7 bases separating them. CDR3 length equals 12 residues. Germline CDR1 SQVTM, CDR2 ANQGSEA. CDR3 region: CSVEGLSYGYTF. CDR3 DNA sequence: TGCAGCGTTGAAGGCCTTAGCTATGGCTACACCTTC.

This clonotype was counted many times. This beta chain is an unintended read in a library built for alpha chains; its size means little. The chain joins TRBV27 to TRBJ2-7, with D possibly being TRBD2 (5 bases). Germline lookup yields CDR1 MNHEY and CDR2 SMNVEV (reference sequence). With 6 bases removed from V and 0 bases from J, the gap between germline ends came to 12 bases. The CDR3 length is 14 residues. CDR3 coding DNA: TGTGCCAGCAGGGGAAGAACTAGCTCCTACGAGCAGTACTTC. Translated, it gives CASRGRTSSYEQYF.

This clonotype was counted many times. This beta chain is a stray sequence in a library constructed for alpha chains; its clone size is not meaningful. This chain connects TRBV4-3 to TRBJ1-5, with D unclear. CDR3 length equals 16 residues. The germline gives CDR1 LGHNA, CDR2 YSLEER. Trimming removed 0 bases at V and 7 bases at J, with 16 bases between. The CDR3 DNA reads as TGCGCCAGCAGCCAAGATCTGGCGAGGGCCGAGCAGCCCCAGCATTTT. It yields the protein CASSQDLARAEQPQHF.

Ten or more counts support this clonotype. This beta chain lies outside the target of a library built for alpha chains; its clone size means little. The chain recombines TRBV18 with TRBJ1-6, with D unresolved. CDR3 length: 14 residues. From germline, CDR1 is KGHSH and CDR2 LQKENI. The germline V and J ends were trimmed by 2 bases and 5 bases, with 7 bases remaining between them. As DNA, the CDR3 is TGTGCCAGCTCACCATCGGGGAATAATTCACCCCTCCACTTT. Amino acids: CASSPSGNNSPLHF.

This clonotype was counted at least ten times. A library made for alpha chains picked up this beta chain off target, so its size means little. This chain joins TRBV25-1 and TRBJ1-5, with TRBD1 as a possible D gene (5 bases). Germline V lookup: CDR1 MGHDK, CDR2 SYGVNS. CDR3 length: 14 amino acids. The V end was cut by 4 bases, the J end by 0 bases, with 7 bases between. In DNA form, the CDR3 reads TGTGCCAGCAGTGCCCAGGGTAGCAATCAGCCCCAGCATTTT. Its translation: CASSAQGSNQPQHF. Together with reference TRBV25-1 and TRBJ1-5, the CDR3 gives the full variable domain: EADIYQTPRYLVIGTGKKITLECSQTMGHDKMYWYQQDPGMELHLIHYSYGVNSTEKGDLSSESTVSRIRTEHFPLTLESARPSHTSQYLCASSAQGSNQPQHFGDGTRLSIL.

This clonotype is labeled as medium-sized. In a library made to pick up alpha chains, this beta chain is a stray read with a size that means little. V gene TRBV20-1 combines with J gene TRBJ2-1, with a tentative D call TRBD2 (6 bases). The germline V and J ends were trimmed by 7 bases and 5 bases, with 15 bases remaining between them. There are 13 residues in the CDR3. Germline CDR1 is DFQATT and CDR2 is SNEGSKA (reference sequence). The CDR3 loop reads CSGSPGAHNEQFF. Written as DNA, the CDR3 is TGCAGTGGCTCCCCGGGAGCCCACAATGAGCAGTTCTTC.

This clonotype was seen only a few times. The size of this beta chain means little, since it is a stray read in a library made for alpha chains. The rearrangement links TRBV3-1 to TRBJ2-2, with 9 bases aligning to TRBD2. CDR1 is LGHDT, CDR2 YNNKEL, per germline (reference sequence). V shed 4 bases and J 4 bases; nucleotides not matched to a gene: 7. The CDR3 is made up of 16 amino acids. The CDR3 loop is CASSRGLASRTGELFF. Written as DNA, the CDR3 is TGTGCCAGCAGCCGAGGACTAGCGAGTCGCACCGGGGAGCTGTTTTTT.

This clonotype was seen many times. Little can be read into the size of this beta chain, an off-target read in a library designed for alpha chains. The chain joins TRBV20-1 to TRBJ1-3, with D possibly being TRBD1 (5 bases). The germline CDR1 and CDR2 sequences are DFQATT and SNEGSKA (reference sequence). The V end was cut by 3 bases, the J end by 0 bases, with 12 bases between. The CDR3 consists of 15 residues. CDR3 sequence reads: CSARGPGSSGNTIYF. DNA of the CDR3: TGCAGTGCTAGGGGACCGGGTTCCTCTGGAAACACCATATATTTT.

In regard to this clonotype: A library prepared for alpha chains yielded this beta chain as an off-target read; its size is of little meaning. The chain employs TRBV7-6 and TRBJ2-7, with D perhaps TRBD1 (7 bases). CDR3 length: 13 residues. The germline V and J ends were trimmed by 5 bases and 2 bases, with 10 bases remaining between them. Germline V CDR1 and CDR2: SGHVS, FNYEAQ. The CDR3 is CASSAGTAYEQYF. For the CDR3, the DNA is TGTGCCAGCAGCGCGGGGACAGCCTACGAGCAGTACTTC. Variable domain in full (rest from reference TRBV7-6 and TRBJ2-7): GAGVSQSPRYKVTKRGQDVALRCDPISGHVSLYWYRQALGQGPEFLTYFNYEAQQDKSGLPNDRFSAERPEGSISTLTIQRTEQRDSAMYRCASSAGTAYEQYFGPGTRLTVT.

This clonotype is deemed medium-sized. This beta chain is a stray read from a library made for alpha chains; its abundance is not meaningful. CDR3 DNA sequence: TGTGCCATCAGTGCAGGGGGCGGTGGGCAGCCCCAGCATTTT. Encoded protein: CAISAGGGGQPQHF. The chain combines TRBV10-3 with TRBJ1-5; 8 bases agree with TRBD1. The CDR3 sequence is 14 residues long. J gave up 7 bases and V 4 bases, and 6 bases lay outside the gene matches. Germline CDR1 and CDR2: ENHRY and SYGVKD.

This clonotype was observed many times. This beta chain is a stray read from a library made for alpha chains; its abundance is not meaningful. V and J are TRBV15 and TRBJ2-3; D is perhaps TRBD1 (6 bases). Germline CDR1 and CDR2: LNHNV and YYDKDF (reference sequence). The V end was cut by 0 bases, the J end by 2 bases, with 9 bases between. The CDR3 is 15 residues long. The CDR3 region is CATSRDGQNTDTQYF. CDR3 nucleotides: TGTGCCACCAGCAGAGATGGACAGAACACAGATACGCAGTATTTT.

This clonotype was seen at least ten times. As an off-target read in a library built for alpha chains, this beta chain has a frequency of little significance. The J gene is TRBJ2-1, the V gene TRBV25-1; D is tentatively TRBD1 or TRBD2 (6 bases each). V lost 10 bases and J 9 bases, leaving 19 bases between the germline ends. Germline-derived CDR1 and CDR2 are MGHDK and SYGVNS. CDR3 length: 13 residues. The CDR3 region has the DNA TGTGCCACTGCGAGGGGGGCGCAGGGTGAGCAGTTCTTC. The encoded protein is CATARGAQGEQFF.